A selection of T cell receptor beta chains follows, all from one sample in a study of blood T cell repertoires in COVID-19. Repertoires were generated with immunoSEQ multiplex PCR, while TCRdb's copy carries only in-frame clones and drops some. The sample has over 250,000 clones; over 75% are singletons. Sequenced input: PBMCs or T cells enriched from blood (not recorded which). All receptors derive from a woman under 30 who had recovered from COVID-19. Each CDR3 is given with its conserved first and last residue. A D gene is named only where the DNA matches it firmly. Not every row has a clone size; where given, it reads once, few, many or a size class.

>TRBD1|TRBJ2-5|.|14|TRBV11-2
CASSFGQGIETQYF
TGTGCCAGCAGCTTTGGACAGGGAATAGAGACCCAGTACTTC
>.|TRBJ1-2|many|13|TRBV3-1/TRBV3-2
CASSQGRGYGYTF
TGTGCCAGCAGCCAAGGACGGGGCTATGGCTACACCTTC
>.|TRBJ1-2|.|15|TRBV28
CASSSVGQPTDGYTF
TGTGCCAGCAGTTCAGTTGGACAGCCTACGGATGGCTACACCTTC
>.|TRBJ2-1|.|15|TRBV7-7
CASSLNPGRGNEQFF
TGTGCTAGCAGCCTAAATCCGGGCAGGGGCAATGAGCAGTTCTTC
>.|TRBJ1-4|.|13|TRBV6-5
CASSDSKNEKLFF
TGTGCCAGCAGTGACTCCAAAAATGAAAAACTGTTTTTT
>TRBD1|TRBJ1-2|.|14|TRBV9
CASSRGQATYGYTF
TGTGCCAGCAGCAGAGGACAGGCGACCTATGGCTACACCTTC
>.|TRBJ1-3|once|15|TRBV4-1
CASSQAGSSGNTIYF
TGCGCCAGCAGCCAAGCAGGCTCCTCTGGAAACACCATATATTTT
>.|TRBJ1-2|.|14|TRBV10-3
CAISESRSGDGYTF
TGTGCCATCAGTGAGTCGAGGTCCGGGGATGGCTACACCTTC
>.|TRBJ1-6|.|15|TRBV7-8
CASSFIRQYNSPLHF
TGTGCCAGCAGCTTTATAAGACAGTATAATTCACCCCTCCACTTT
>.|TRBJ1-2|.|16|TRBV2
CASSRLTTPVDYGYTF
TGTGCCAGCAGTCGATTGACTACCCCCGTAGACTATGGCTACACCTTC
>TRBD1|TRBJ1-6|.|14|TRBV7-2
CASSLSARQGALHF
TGTGCCAGCAGCTTATCAGCGCGGCAGGGGGCCCTCCACTTT
>TRBD1|TRBJ2-7|.|15|TRBV5-1
CASSLGAGGPYEQYF
TGCGCCAGCAGCTTGGGGGCAGGGGGCCCATACGAGCAGTACTTC
>.|TRBJ2-1|few|18|TRBV1
CTSSMGLAGVPHYNEQFF
TGCACCAGCAGTATGGGACTAGCGGGGGTGCCTCACTACAATGAGCAGTTCTTC
>TRBD1|TRBJ1-2|.|13|TRBV11-2
CASSPTGDYGYTF
TGTGCCAGCAGCCCGACAGGGGACTATGGCTACACCTTC
>TRBD1|TRBJ2-1|.|14|TRBV10-2
CARVWSRGHNEQFF
TGCGCCAGGGTATGGAGCAGGGGGCACAATGAGCAGTTCTTC
>TRBD2|TRBJ2-7|.|15|TRBV28
CASSLGTSGLYEQYF
TGTGCCAGCAGTTTGGGGACTAGCGGTCTATACGAGCAGTACTTC
>TRBD2|TRBJ2-1|.|14|TRBV3-1/TRBV3-2
CASSRGTSYNEQFF
TGTGCCAGCAGCCGCGGGACTAGCTACAATGAGCAGTTCTTC
>.|TRBJ1-2|.|15|TRBV7-8
CASSPRAGSNYGYTF
TGTGCCAGCAGCCCCAGGGCGGGATCTAACTATGGCTACACCTTC
>.|TRBJ2-1|once|16|TRBV2
CASSELRQVTYNEQFF
TGTGCCAGCAGTGAGCTACGACAGGTTACCTACAATGAGCAGTTCTTC
>.|TRBJ2-1|.|14|TRBV14
CASSQIGAYNEQFF
TGTGCCAGCAGCCAAATAGGGGCCTACAATGAGCAGTTCTTC
>TRBD2|TRBJ2-3|.|17|TRBV10-3
CAISDSLSGAQTDTQYF
TGTGCCATCAGTGACTCTCTTAGCGGGGCACAGACAGATACGCAGTATTTT
>TRBD1|TRBJ2-7|.|13|TRBV6-4
CASTGTGPDGQYF
TGTGCCAGCACCGGGACAGGGCCCGACGGGCAGTACTTC